This TCR beta chain was observed in a study of graft-versus-host responses after intestinal transplantation. Study information: Tacrolimus and steroids were given for about 3 years to all recipients after anti-thymocyte globulin induction.

Produced via immunoSEQ multiplex PCR; TCRdb's table is partial and in-frame only. The repertoire holds 1,600 or so clones, with 65% as singletons. The CDR3 covers 15 residues. V lost 4 bases, J lost 2 bases, and 13 bases lay in between. CDR1 and CDR2 (germline): SGHNT, YYREEE (reference sequence). Study outcomes and limitations: There were GvH clones found in recipient marrow, and some of them appeared first in ileum or blood. Some patients had graft-donor T cell macrochimerism. In their allografts, the ratios of graft-versus-host to host-versus-graft T cell clones were high.

CFSE-labeled responder cells (approximately 200,000) were plated with approximately 200,000 irradiated, violet-dye-labeled stimulator cells. Sorting was performed after the reaction on proliferating CFSE-low CD3+CD4+ and CD3+CD8+ responders. The chain links TRBV5-4 to TRBJ2-1; no firm D call. This sequence was found in a human patient who was an organ donor for intestinal transplantation. Specimen: alloreactive CD8+ T cells from a mixed lymphocyte reaction culture, collected before transplantation. Subset denoted: CFSE-low proliferating T cells sorted from roughly six-day pre-transplant mixed lymphocyte reaction (GvH or HvG direction). CDR3 in DNA: TGTGCCAGCAGCGGAGTCGCGATTACCTACAATGAGCAGTTCTTC. Protein product: CASSGVAITYNEQFF.